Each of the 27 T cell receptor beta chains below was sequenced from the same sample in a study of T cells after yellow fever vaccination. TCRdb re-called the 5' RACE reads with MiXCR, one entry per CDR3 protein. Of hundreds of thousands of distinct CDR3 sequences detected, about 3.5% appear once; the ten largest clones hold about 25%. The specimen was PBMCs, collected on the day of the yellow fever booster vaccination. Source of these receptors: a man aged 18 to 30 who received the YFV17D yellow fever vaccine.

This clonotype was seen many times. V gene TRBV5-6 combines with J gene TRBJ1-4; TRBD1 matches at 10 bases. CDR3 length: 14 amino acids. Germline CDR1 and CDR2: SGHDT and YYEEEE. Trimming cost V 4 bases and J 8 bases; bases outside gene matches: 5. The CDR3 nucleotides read TGTGCCAGCAGCCCTGGACAGGGGGAGGAAAAACTGTTTTTT. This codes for CASSPGQGEEKLFF.

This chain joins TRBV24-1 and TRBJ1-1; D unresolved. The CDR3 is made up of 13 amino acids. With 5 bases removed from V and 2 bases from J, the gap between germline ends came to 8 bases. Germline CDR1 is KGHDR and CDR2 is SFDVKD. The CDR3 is CATSVGENTEAFF. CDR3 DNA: TGTGCCACCAGTGTTGGTGAAAACACTGAAGCTTTCTTT.

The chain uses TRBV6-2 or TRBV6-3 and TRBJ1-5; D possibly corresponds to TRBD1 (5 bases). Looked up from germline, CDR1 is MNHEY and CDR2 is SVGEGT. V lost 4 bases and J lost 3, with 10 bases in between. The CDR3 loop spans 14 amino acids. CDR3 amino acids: CASSFPRDNQPQHF. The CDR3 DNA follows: TGTGCCAGCAGTTTCCCCAGGGACAATCAGCCCCAGCATTTT.

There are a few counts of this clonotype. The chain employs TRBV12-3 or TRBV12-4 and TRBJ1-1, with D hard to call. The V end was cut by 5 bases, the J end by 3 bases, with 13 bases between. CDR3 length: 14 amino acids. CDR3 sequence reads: CASSLTSWDTEAFF. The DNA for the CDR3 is TGTGCCAGCAGTCTAACGTCTTGGGACACTGAAGCTTTCTTT.

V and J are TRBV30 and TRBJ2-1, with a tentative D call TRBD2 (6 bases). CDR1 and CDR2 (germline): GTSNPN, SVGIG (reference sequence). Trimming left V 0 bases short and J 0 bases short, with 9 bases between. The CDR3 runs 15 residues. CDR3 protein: CAWSVVGGSYNEQFF. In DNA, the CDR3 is TGTGCCTGGAGTGTTGTGGGGGGCTCCTACAATGAGCAGTTCTTC.

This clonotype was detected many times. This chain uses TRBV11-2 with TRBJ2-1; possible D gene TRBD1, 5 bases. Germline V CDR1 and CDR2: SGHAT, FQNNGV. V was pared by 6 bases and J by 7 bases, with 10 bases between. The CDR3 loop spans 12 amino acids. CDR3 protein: CASSQGVNEQFF. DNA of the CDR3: TGTGCCAGCAGTCAAGGGGTGAATGAGCAGTTCTTC.

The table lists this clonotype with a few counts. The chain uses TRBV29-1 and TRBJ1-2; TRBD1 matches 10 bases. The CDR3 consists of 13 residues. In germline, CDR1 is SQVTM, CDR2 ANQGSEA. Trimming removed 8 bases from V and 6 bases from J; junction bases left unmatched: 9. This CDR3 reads CSTPTGGIHGYTF. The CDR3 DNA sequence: TGCAGCACTCCGACAGGGGGCATTCATGGCTACACCTTC.

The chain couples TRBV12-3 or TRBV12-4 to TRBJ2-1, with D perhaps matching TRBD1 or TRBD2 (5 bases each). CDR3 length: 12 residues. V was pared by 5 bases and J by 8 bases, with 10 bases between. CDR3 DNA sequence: TGTGCCAGCAGTGTCGGGACGTATGAGCAGTTCTTC. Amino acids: CASSVGTYEQFF.

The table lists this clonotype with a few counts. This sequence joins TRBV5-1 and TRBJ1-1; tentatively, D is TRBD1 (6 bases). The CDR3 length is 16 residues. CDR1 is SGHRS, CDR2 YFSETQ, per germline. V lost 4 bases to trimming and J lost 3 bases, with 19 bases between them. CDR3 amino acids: CASSAPEQGAYTEAFF. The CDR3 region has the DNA TGCGCCAGCAGCGCGCCAGAACAGGGAGCGTACACTGAAGCTTTCTTT.

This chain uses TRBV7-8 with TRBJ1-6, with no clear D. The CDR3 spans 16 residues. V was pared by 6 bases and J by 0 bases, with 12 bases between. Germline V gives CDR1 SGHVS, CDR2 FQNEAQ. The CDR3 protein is CASSSGPSSYNSPLHF. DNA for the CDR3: TGTGCCAGCAGTTCTGGGCCTAGCTCCTATAATTCACCCCTCCACTTT.

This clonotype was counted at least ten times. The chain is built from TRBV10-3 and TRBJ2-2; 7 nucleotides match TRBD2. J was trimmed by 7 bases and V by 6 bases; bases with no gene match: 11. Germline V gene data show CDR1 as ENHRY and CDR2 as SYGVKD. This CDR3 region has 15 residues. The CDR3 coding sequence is TGTGCCATCAGGGGCCTGGGACTAAAAGGCGGGGAGCTGTTTTTT. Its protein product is CAIRGLGLKGGELFF.

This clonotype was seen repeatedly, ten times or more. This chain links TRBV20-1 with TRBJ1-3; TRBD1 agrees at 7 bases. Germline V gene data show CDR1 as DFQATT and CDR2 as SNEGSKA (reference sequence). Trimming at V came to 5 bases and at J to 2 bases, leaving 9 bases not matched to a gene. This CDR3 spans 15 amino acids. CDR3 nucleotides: TGCAGTGCTTCGGGACAGCGCACCACTGGAAACACCATATATTTT. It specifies CSASGQRTTGNTIYF.

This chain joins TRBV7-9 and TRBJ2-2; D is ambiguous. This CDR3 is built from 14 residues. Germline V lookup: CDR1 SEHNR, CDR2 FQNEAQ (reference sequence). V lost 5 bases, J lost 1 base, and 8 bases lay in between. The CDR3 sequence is CASSSQLNTGELFF. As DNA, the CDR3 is TGTGCCAGCAGCAGTCAACTGAACACCGGGGAGCTGTTTTTT.

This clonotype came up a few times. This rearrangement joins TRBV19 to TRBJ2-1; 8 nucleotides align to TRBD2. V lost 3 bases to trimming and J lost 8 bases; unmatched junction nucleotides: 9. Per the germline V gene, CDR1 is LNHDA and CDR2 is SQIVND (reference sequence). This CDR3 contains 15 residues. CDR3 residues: CASSIGSGGRDEQFF. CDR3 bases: TGTGCCAGTAGTATCGGCAGCGGGGGTAGGGATGAGCAGTTCTTC. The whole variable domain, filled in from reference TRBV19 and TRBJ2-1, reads DGGITQSPKYLFRKEGQNVTLSCEQNLNHDAMYWYRQDPGQGLRLIYYSQIVNDFQKGDIAEGYSVSREKKESFPLTVTSAQKNPTAFYLCASSIGSGGRDEQFFGPGTRLTVL.

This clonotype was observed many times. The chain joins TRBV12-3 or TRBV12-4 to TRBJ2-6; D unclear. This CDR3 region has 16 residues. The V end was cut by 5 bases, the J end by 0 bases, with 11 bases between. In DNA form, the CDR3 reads TGTGCCAGCAGTCCCCTGGCGAGCTCTGGGGCCAACGTCCTGACTTTC. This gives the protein CASSPLASSGANVLTF.

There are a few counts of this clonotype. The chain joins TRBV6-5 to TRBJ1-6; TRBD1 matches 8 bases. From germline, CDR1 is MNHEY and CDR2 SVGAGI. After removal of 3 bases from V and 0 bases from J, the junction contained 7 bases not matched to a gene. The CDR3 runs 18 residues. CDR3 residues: CASSYSTGVHSYNSPLHF. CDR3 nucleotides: TGTGCCAGCAGTTATTCGACAGGGGTCCACTCCTATAATTCACCCCTCCACTTT.

CDR3 nucleotides: TGTGCCAGCCGCCGGGAGACAGATACGCAGTATTTT. This sequence encodes CASRRETDTQYF. The chain links TRBV6-2 or TRBV6-3 to TRBJ2-3, with D maybe TRBD2 (6 bases). There are 12 residues in the CDR3. Germline-derived CDR1 and CDR2 are MNHEY and SVGEGT. The V end was cut by 8 bases, the J end by 3 bases, with 9 bases between.

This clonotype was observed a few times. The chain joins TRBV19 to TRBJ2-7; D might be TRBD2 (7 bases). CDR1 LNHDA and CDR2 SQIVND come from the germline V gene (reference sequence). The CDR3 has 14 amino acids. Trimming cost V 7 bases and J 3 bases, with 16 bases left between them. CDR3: CASTLGGASYEQYF. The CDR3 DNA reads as TGTGCCAGTACCCTGGGGGGGGCCAGCTACGAGCAGTACTTC.

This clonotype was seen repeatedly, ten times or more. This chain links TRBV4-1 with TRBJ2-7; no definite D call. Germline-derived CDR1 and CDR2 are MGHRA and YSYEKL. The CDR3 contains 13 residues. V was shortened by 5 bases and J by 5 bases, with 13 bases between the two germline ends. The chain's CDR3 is CASSRAGTHEQYF. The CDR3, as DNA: TGCGCCAGCAGCAGGGCAGGCACACACGAGCAGTACTTC.

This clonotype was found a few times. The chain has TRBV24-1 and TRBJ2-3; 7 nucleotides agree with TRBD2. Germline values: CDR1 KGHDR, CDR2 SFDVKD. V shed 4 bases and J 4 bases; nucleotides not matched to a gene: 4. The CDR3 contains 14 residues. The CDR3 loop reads CATSDRTSADTQYF. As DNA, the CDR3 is TGTGCCACCAGTGACCGAACTAGCGCAGATACGCAGTATTTT.

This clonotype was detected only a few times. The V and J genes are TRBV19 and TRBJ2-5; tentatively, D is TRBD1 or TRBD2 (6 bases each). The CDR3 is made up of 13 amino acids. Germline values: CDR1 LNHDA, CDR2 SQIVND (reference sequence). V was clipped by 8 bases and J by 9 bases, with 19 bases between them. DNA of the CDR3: TGTGCCAGTGGAGGGATCGAGGGGGTGCCCCAGTACTTC. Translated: CASGGIEGVPQYF.

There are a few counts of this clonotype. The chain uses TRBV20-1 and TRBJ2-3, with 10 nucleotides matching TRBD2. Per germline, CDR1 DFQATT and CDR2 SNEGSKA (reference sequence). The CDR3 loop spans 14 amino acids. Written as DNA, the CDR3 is TGCGGGAGAGCGGGGGGGCCTACGGCAGATACGCAGTATTTT. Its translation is CGRAGGPTADTQYF.

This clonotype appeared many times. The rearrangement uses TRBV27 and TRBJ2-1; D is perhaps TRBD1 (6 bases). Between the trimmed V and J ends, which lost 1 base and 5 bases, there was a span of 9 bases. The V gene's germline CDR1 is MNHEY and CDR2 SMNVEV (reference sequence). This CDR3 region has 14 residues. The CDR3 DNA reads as TGTGCCAGCAGTTTATACAGGGATAACAATGAGCAGTTCTTC. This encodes CASSLYRDNNEQFF.

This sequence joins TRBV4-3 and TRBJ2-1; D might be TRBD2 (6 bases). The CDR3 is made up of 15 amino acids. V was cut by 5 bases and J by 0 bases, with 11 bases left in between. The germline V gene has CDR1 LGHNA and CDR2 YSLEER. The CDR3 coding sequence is TGCGCCAGCAGCGAGGAGGGGCCCTCCTACAATGAGCAGTTCTTC. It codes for CASSEEGPSYNEQFF.

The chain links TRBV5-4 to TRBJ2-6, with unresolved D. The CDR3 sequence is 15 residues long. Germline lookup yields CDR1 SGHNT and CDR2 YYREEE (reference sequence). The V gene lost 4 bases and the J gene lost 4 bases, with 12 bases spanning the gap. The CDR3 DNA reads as TGTGCCAGCAGCCCACGGACCGCGGGGGCCAACGTCCTGACTTTC. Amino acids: CASSPRTAGANVLTF.

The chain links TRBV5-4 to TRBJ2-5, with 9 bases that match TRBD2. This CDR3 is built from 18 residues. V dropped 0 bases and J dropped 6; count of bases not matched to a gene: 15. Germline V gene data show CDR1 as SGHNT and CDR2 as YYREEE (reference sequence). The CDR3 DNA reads TGTGCCAGCAGCTTGGCAGGCGGGGGGGCCTCCTCCGGGAAGACCCAGTACTTC. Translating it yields CASSLAGGGASSGKTQYF.

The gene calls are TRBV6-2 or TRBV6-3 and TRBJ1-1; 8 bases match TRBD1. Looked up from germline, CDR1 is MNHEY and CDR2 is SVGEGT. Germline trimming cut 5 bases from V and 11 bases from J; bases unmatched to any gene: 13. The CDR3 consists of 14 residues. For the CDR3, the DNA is TGTGCCAGCAGTACCCCCAGGGGGCGGACAGAGGCTTTCTTT. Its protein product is CASSTPRGRTEAFF.